A single sample is the source of the 24 T cell receptor beta chains below, sequenced in a study of blood T cell repertoires in COVID-19. Generated by immunoSEQ multiplex PCR, the TCRdb table keeps only in-frame clones and is missing some. The table includes tens of thousands of clones, roughly 90% detected once. The sequenced sample consisted of PBMCs or T cells enriched from blood (not recorded which). The source of these receptors is a woman in her fifties or sixties with acute COVID-19.

This clone was observed a few times. Relative to the germline gene, one junction end is altered; a read error may explain this. The J gene is TRBJ2-1, the V gene TRBV5-4, with 8 nucleotides matching TRBD2. Germline-derived CDR1 and CDR2 are SGHNT and YYREEE (reference sequence). CDR3 length equals 11 residues. CDR3 region: CASSSERERVF. CDR3 DNA: TGTGCCAGCAGCTCAGAGCGGGAGAGGGTCTTC.

This sequence joins TRBV18 and TRBJ1-2; perhaps TRBD1 as D (6 bases). This CDR3 comprises 14 residues. V lost 2 bases, J lost 6 bases, and 13 bases lay in between. Germline lookup yields CDR1 KGHSH and CDR2 LQKENI. The CDR3 DNA is TGTGCCAGCTCACCAGGCACAGGGTGGAATGGCTACACCTTC. Residues: CASSPGTGWNGYTF.

The CDR3 DNA reads TGTGCCAGCAGACAGCAGGGGGCGGCCGGGGAGCTGTTTTTT. As protein: CASRQQGAAGELFF. The genes are TRBV5-4 and TRBJ2-2; TRBD1 agrees at 8 bases. CDR3 size: 14 residues. CDR1 is SGHNT and CDR2 is YYREEE in the germline V gene (reference sequence). The J segment lost 6 bases and the V segment lost 5 bases, leaving 6 bases of the junction unmatched.

This chain links TRBV21-1 with TRBJ1-2. TRBV21-1 is tagged as a pseudogene. There are 14 residues in the CDR3. The CDR3 DNA is TGTGCCAGCAGCAAAGGGGGGGGACTCTATGGCTACACCTTC. Its protein is CASSKGGGLYGYTF.

V is TRBV10-3 and J is TRBJ2-1, with 12 bases identical to TRBD2. The CDR3 runs to 15 residues. The V and J ends lost 3 bases and 15 bases, in that order; junction bases with no gene match: 12. Germline CDR1 is ENHRY and CDR2 is SYGVKD. This CDR3 is CAISDPTSGSQGGFF. Here the CDR3 DNA reads TGTGCCATCAGTGATCCGACTAGCGGGAGCCAGGGGGGGTTCTTC.

V gene TRBV10-3 combines with J gene TRBJ1-4, with D unclear. V was shortened by 8 bases and J by 4 bases, with 11 bases between the two germline ends. The germline CDR1 and CDR2 sequences are ENHRY and SYGVKD. The CDR3 sequence is 13 residues long. CDR3 protein: CAISAEDNEKLFF. The CDR3 DNA reads TGTGCCATCTCCGCGGAGGATAATGAAAAACTGTTTTTT.

The V and J genes are TRBV28 and TRBJ1-5; D possibly corresponds to TRBD1 (5 bases). The CDR3 has 15 amino acids. Trimming stripped 4 bases from V and 4 bases from J, with 14 bases between. Germline CDR1 MDHEN, CDR2 SYDVKM. In nucleotides, the CDR3 is TGTGCCAGCAGTTCCCCCTACCGGGGGAATCAGCCCCAGCATTTT. It specifies CASSSPYRGNQPQHF.

This clone is a singleton in its sample. V is TRBV15 and J is TRBJ1-3; 9 bases map to TRBD1. V trimming: 1 base; J trimming: 2 bases; junction bases outside the gene matches: 3. The CDR3 is 16 residues long. The V gene's germline CDR1 is LNHNV and CDR2 YYDKDF (reference sequence). The CDR3 here is CATSRGGTGTGNTIYF. The CDR3 DNA follows: TGTGCCACCAGCAGAGGAGGGACAGGGACTGGAAACACCATATATTTT.

This clone was seen more than once but under ten times. V usage is TRBV5-7 and J usage is TRBJ2-7; 9 bases align to TRBD1. Being an ORF, TRBV5-7 has a function that is uncertain. This CDR3 contains 16 residues. The J segment lost 0 bases and the V segment lost 4 bases, leaving 8 bases of the junction unmatched. This chain's CDR3 is CASSETQGAGSYEQYF. The CDR3 DNA reads TGTGCCAGCAGCGAAACACAGGGGGCTGGCTCCTACGAGCAGTACTTC.

The chain carries TRBV5-1 and TRBJ2-7, with 16 bases identical to TRBD2. J lost 4 bases, V lost 4 bases, and 2 bases had no gene match. Germline-derived CDR1 and CDR2 are SGHRS and YFSETQ. This CDR3 has 15 amino acids. CDR3 coding DNA: TGCGCCAGCAGCGAGGGACTAGCGGGAGGGTACGAGCAGTACTTC. This codes for CASSEGLAGGYEQYF.

This chain joins TRBV19 and TRBJ1-1; 8 bases align to TRBD1. CDR1 and CDR2 (germline): LNHDA, SQIVND (reference sequence). The V and J ends lost 6 bases and 3 bases, in that order; junction bases with no gene match: 9. The CDR3 spans 15 residues. CDR3 DNA sequence: TGTGCCAGTAGAAAACAGGACAGGGACTACACTGAAGCTTTCTTT. It codes for CASRKQDRDYTEAFF.

The chain combines TRBV7-3 with TRBJ2-1; D is ambiguous. The V end was cut by 5 bases, the J end by 1 base, with 12 bases between. The germline gives CDR1 SGHTA, CDR2 FQGTGA. This CDR3 region has 15 residues. The CDR3 loop reads CASSPAPGSYNEQFF. CDR3 DNA: TGTGCCAGCAGCCCGGCCCCCGGGTCCTACAATGAGCAGTTCTTC.

The CDR3 protein is CASSQEWASAMLVQYF. CDR3 sequence (DNA): TGCGCCAGCAGCCAAGAATGGGCTAGCGCGATGTTGGTGCAGTACTTC. This chain uses TRBV4-3 with TRBJ2-7; D might be TRBD2 (6 bases). Germline CDR1 LGHNA, CDR2 YSLEER. The CDR3 spans 16 residues. V was pared by 0 bases and J by 9 bases, with 21 bases between.

This clone was detected once. One end of the junction varies from germline; a read error may be responsible. The chain is built from TRBV7-7 and TRBJ1-2, with D perhaps matching TRBD1 (6 bases). The CDR3 sequence is 15 residues long. From germline, CDR1 is SSHAT and CDR2 FNYEAQ (reference sequence). The CDR3, as DNA: TGTGCTAGCAGCTCCCCAGGGGTCCCTAACTATGGCTACACCTTC. As protein: CASSSPGVPNYGYTF.

The genes are TRBV7-2 and TRBJ1-3; D might be TRBD1 (5 bases). Germline-derived CDR1 and CDR2 are SGHTA and FQGNSA. V lost 1 base to trimming and J lost 3 bases, with 10 bases between them. This CDR3 is 15 amino acids long. CDR3: CASSLGGGDGNTIYF. The DNA of the CDR3 is TGTGCCAGCAGCTTAGGGGGCGGGGATGGAAACACCATATATTTT.

This clone showed up just a few times. The chain recombines TRBV6-1 with TRBJ1-2; 8 nucleotides line up with TRBD1. Germline CDR1 and CDR2: MNHNS and SASEGT. V was pared by 3 bases and J by 5 bases, with 14 bases of the junction left unmatched. The CDR3 has 17 residues. The CDR3 loop reads CASSEAPLGQGGYGYTF. CDR3 DNA: TGTGCCAGCAGTGAGGCCCCCCTCGGACAGGGCGGATATGGCTACACCTTC.

This chain uses TRBV2 with TRBJ2-7, with TRBD2 matching over 13 bases. The germline V gene has CDR1 SNHLY and CDR2 FYNNEI. The CDR3 spans 17 residues. Germline trimming cut 4 bases from V and 1 base from J; bases unmatched to any gene: 7. In DNA form, the CDR3 reads TGTGCCAGCAGTGTCCCCCCGACTAGCGGGAGGTCCTACGAGCAGTACTTC. Protein: CASSVPPTSGRSYEQYF.

The rearrangement links TRBV11-2 to TRBJ1-3, with D uncertain. The germline V gene has CDR1 SGHAT and CDR2 FQNNGV. The length of the CDR3 is 13 residues. The germline V and J ends were trimmed by 5 bases and 8 bases, with 13 bases remaining between them. CDR3 sequence: CASSQLSRDTIYF. CDR3 sequence (DNA): TGTGCCAGCAGCCAGTTAAGTCGGGACACCATATATTTT.

The rearrangement joins TRBV19 to TRBJ1-6; D not certain. The ends were cut back, 1 base at V and 2 bases at J, with 9 bases in the middle. Germline-derived CDR1 and CDR2 are LNHDA and SQIVND (reference sequence). CDR3 length equals 16 residues. The CDR3 coding sequence is TGTGCCAGTAGTATAGCAGCCGGGGCCTATAATTCACCCCTCCACTTT. Protein sequence: CASSIAAGAYNSPLHF.

The rearrangement joins TRBV5-8 to TRBJ2-7, with 13 bases matching TRBD2. The J segment lost 1 base and the V segment lost 0 bases, leaving 10 bases of the junction unmatched. The CDR3 runs 19 residues. CDR1 and CDR2 from the germline V gene are SGHTS and YDEGEE. The CDR3, as DNA: TGTGCCAGCAGCTTGGTACTAGCGGGAGGGCCCGGGGAGTCCTACGAGCAGTACTTC. Translated, it gives CASSLVLAGGPGESYEQYF.

The genes are TRBV3-1 (or the pseudogene TRBV3-2) and TRBJ2-1; D uncertain. CDR1 and CDR2 from the germline V gene are LGHDT and YNNKEL (reference sequence). The CDR3 contains 15 residues. V was cut by 4 bases and J by 4 bases, with 14 bases left in between. The CDR3 DNA reads as TGTGCCAGCAGCCCCCGTTATGAGCGTTACAATGAGCAGTTCTTC. It codes for CASSPRYERYNEQFF.

This rearrangement joins TRBV10-1 to TRBJ1-5; 7 bases line up with TRBD1. The CDR3 has 16 residues. Unmatched junction bases numbered 16, after V lost 11 bases and J lost 3 bases. CDR1 is WNHNN and CDR2 is SYGVQD in the germline V gene (reference sequence). The CDR3 loop is CAPEATGLDNNQPQHF. CDR3 DNA sequence: TGCGCCCCCGAGGCGACAGGGTTGGATAACAATCAGCCCCAGCATTTT.

V gene TRBV5-4 combines with J gene TRBJ2-5; 10 nucleotides align to TRBD1. This CDR3 contains 16 residues. V dropped 4 bases and J dropped 4; count of bases not matched to a gene: 10. In germline, CDR1 is SGHNT, CDR2 YYREEE (reference sequence). The CDR3 DNA reads as TGTGCCAGCAGCAGCCCCAAGGACAGGGGGGCAGAGACCCAGTACTTC. Its protein product is CASSSPKDRGAETQYF.

The chain uses TRBV11-2 and TRBJ1-4, with TRBD1 matching 8 bases. CDR3 length: 15 residues. Germline loops: CDR1 SGHAT, CDR2 FQNNGV. With 6 bases clipped from V and 5 bases from J, the junction kept 8 bases outside the gene matches. CDR3 in DNA: TGTGCCAGCAGTTCCGACAGGGGACGAAATGAAAAACTGTTTTTT. It translates to CASSSDRGRNEKLFF. Full variable domain (remainder filled in from reference TRBV11-2 and TRBJ1-4): EAGVAQSPRYKIIEKRQSVAFWCNPISGHATLYWYQQILGQGPKLLIQFQNNGVVDDSQLPKDRFSAERLKGVDSTLKIQPAKLEDSAVYLCASSSDRGRNEKLFFGSGTQLSVL.